The clone carrying this TCR beta chain appeared a single time. Antigen: not known. Assay: immunoSEQ multiplex PCR; the TCRdb copy retains only in-frame clones and omits some. The sample holds about a million clones, approximately 72% seen once. This specimen comes from a study of shared clonotypes between healthy human individuals. Study-level findings and limits: Researchers sampled blood only, noting tissue repertoires likely differ. Represented diversity (both genetic and exposure-history) was limited by the small number of donors.

Losses at the gene ends were 7 bases for V and 2 bases for J; bases not matched to a gene: 7. This CDR3 is 14 amino acids long. Looked up from germline, CDR1 is MGHRA and CDR2 is YSYEKL. The material sequenced was memory CD4+ T cells sorted from blood. Regarding subset: CD45RA-negative fraction. This TCR was sampled from a man aged 18 to 35 in good health. V is TRBV4-1 and J is TRBJ1-1, with 7 positions matching TRBD1. The DNA of the CDR3 is TGCGCCAGCACCCAGACAGGGTCAAACACTGAAGCTTTCTTT. Its translation is CASTQTGSNTEAFF.